A selection of T cell receptor beta chains follows, all from one sample in a study of CD8+CD57+ T cells in acquired aplastic anemia. MiXCR, applied by TCRdb to the reads, yields one record per CDR3 protein. The sample includes 150,000 to 200,000 distinct CDR3 sequences, 55% to 75% of them seen just once. The material sequenced was sorted CD4+, CD8+, or CD8+CD57+ T cells (not recorded which) from PBMCs. The receptors shown here come from a human donor in good health. CDR3s include the opening cysteine and the closing phenylalanine or tryptophan. The D gene is left open where the match is weak. Size is omitted from some rows. Given values are once, few, many or a class for expanded clones.

D	V	size	J	DNA	CDR3
TRBD2	TRBV10-2	few	TRBJ2-7	TGCGCCAGCAGCCTACTTAGCGGGGGTTACGAGCAGTACTTC	CASSLLSGGYEQYF
.	TRBV12-3/TRBV12-4	.	TRBJ2-1	TGTGCTAGCAGCCAACCTGGTTATGAGCAGTTCTTC	CASSQPGYEQFF
.	TRBV20-1	few	TRBJ2-7	TGCAGTGCTAGAGACACCTCCTACGAGCAGTACTTC	CSARDTSYEQYF
TRBD1	TRBV10-2	.	TRBJ1-1	TGCGCCAGCATCCTGGACAGGGGGGGAGCTTTCTTT	CASILDRGGAFF
.	TRBV19	.	TRBJ1-1	TGTGCCAGTAGGCACGGGAGCGCAGGTCTACCTTTCTTT	CASRHGSAGLPFF
.	TRBV24-1	many	TRBJ2-3	TGTGCCACCGCGGGTTTAGCGGGCACAGATACGCAGTATTTT	CATAGLAGTDTQYF
TRBD2	TRBV9	many	TRBJ2-3	TGTGCCAGCAGCGTAGAAACTAGCGGGAACACAGATACGCAGTATTTT	CASSVETSGNTDTQYF
TRBD2	TRBV25-1	many	TRBJ2-1	TGTGCCAGCAGTGATAGGCTAGCGGGAGCCAGCTCCTACAATGAGCAGTTCTTC	CASSDRLAGASSYNEQFF
TRBD1	TRBV5-1	.	TRBJ2-7	TGCGCCAGCAGCTTGGACAGGGGGCATGACGAGCAGTACTTC	CASSLDRGHDEQYF
.	TRBV2	.	TRBJ2-5	TGTGCCAGCACTTCGGGCGCAGGAGAGACCCAGTACTTC	CASTSGAGETQYF
TRBD1	TRBV5-4	.	TRBJ2-7	TGTGCCAGCAGCTTGCAGGGGGCTAACGAGCAGTACTTC	CASSLQGANEQYF
TRBD1	TRBV25-1	.	TRBJ2-7	TGTGCCAGCAGTGCCGATCGGGACAGGGGGAGTTACGAGCAGTACTTC	CASSADRDRGSYEQYF
TRBD2	TRBV5-4	.	TRBJ2-7	TGTGCCAGCGCCCCCCTAGCGGACGAGCCGTACTTC	CASAPLADEPYF
.	TRBV11-2	many	TRBJ2-7	TGTGCCAGCAGCCAAACTATGACATACGAGCAGTACTTC	CASSQTMTYEQYF
TRBD2	TRBV28	few	TRBJ2-5	TGTGCCAGCAGTTTAAGATGGGGGGGGGAACAAGAGACCCAGTACTTC	CASSLRWGGEQETQYF
.	TRBV5-6	.	TRBJ1-1	TGTGCCAGCAGCTTTCATCCAGGGACTGAAGCTTTCTTT	CASSFHPGTEAFF
TRBD2	TRBV24-1	.	TRBJ2-1	TGTGCCACCAGTGATAGGGGACTAGCGGGGGGGAGCTCCTACAATGAGCAGTTCTTC	CATSDRGLAGGSSYNEQFF
.	TRBV20-1	.	TRBJ2-7	TGCAGTGCTACGAAGTCACTGTTGGAGCAGTACTTC	CSATKSLLEQYF
.	TRBV10-3	.	TRBJ2-5	TGTGCCATCAGTGAGGACAACGAAGAGACCCAGTACTTC	CAISEDNEETQYF
TRBD2	TRBV20-1	.	TRBJ2-1	TGCAGCCCTTCACTAGCGGGAGTCAATGAGCAGTTCTTC	CSPSLAGVNEQFF
.	TRBV6-6	.	TRBJ1-1	TGTGCCAGTTGGGACGGGAACACTGAAGCTTTCTTT	CASWDGNTEAFF
.	TRBV29-1	.	TRBJ2-5	TGCAGCGTTGATCCTGGACTTCAAGAGACCCAGTACTTC	CSVDPGLQETQYF
.	TRBV2	.	TRBJ2-7	TGTGCCAGCACTGAGCCTTTCGGTTACGAGCAGTACTTC	CASTEPFGYEQYF
.	TRBV20-1	many	TRBJ1-5	TGCAGTGCTAGAGATGGGCAGGGTCAGCCCCAGCATTTT	CSARDGQGQPQHF
.	TRBV5-6	.	TRBJ1-1	TGTGCCAGCAGCTTAACTGAGCGTCGGGGGACTGAAGCTTTCTTT	CASSLTERRGTEAFF
.	TRBV24-1	.	TRBJ2-6	TGTGCCACCAGTGATTATCGGGGAGTTGGGGCCAACGTCCTGACTTTC	CATSDYRGVGANVLTF
TRBD2	TRBV5-1	.	TRBJ2-1	TGCGCCAGCAGCCCTGGGCTAGCGGGGGGGAACGATGAGCAGTTCTTC	CASSPGLAGGNDEQFF